These T cell receptor beta chains were read from a single sample in a study of siplizumab effects on memory and regulatory T cells. Generated by immunoSEQ multiplex PCR, the TCRdb table keeps only in-frame clones and is missing some. The sample has some 100,000 clones; about 91% are singletons. Sequencing used CD4+ T cells sorted from blood. The receptors come from a human donor in good health. Some clones in this sample may be carry-over from other donors' samples. Both conserved end residues are part of each CDR3. D genes are given only for firm matches. Clone size appears in some rows only: once, few, many, or a class for an expanded clone.

v_call	d_call	j_call	clone_size	cdr3_nt	cdr3_aa
TRBV7-9	TRBD2	TRBJ2-7	.	TGTGCCAGCCGGGCTAGCGGGGACGAGCAGTACTTC	CASRASGDEQYF
TRBV5-1	.	TRBJ2-5	.	TGCGCCAGCAGCTTGGCCGCAGGAGCTCTCCAAGAGACCCAGTACTTC	CASSLAAGALQETQYF
TRBV29-1	.	TRBJ2-2	.	TGCAGCATCGCCTTGGGGGCCACCGGGGAGCTGTTTTTT	CSIALGATGELFF
TRBV10-3	TRBD2	TRBJ2-5	.	TGTGCCATCAGTGAGTCCCTAACGGGAGCGGGGGAGACCCAGTACTTC	CAISESLTGAGETQYF
TRBV2	TRBD2	TRBJ2-1	.	TGTGCCAGCAAGGTCTTGACTAGCGGCAATGAGCAGTTCTTC	CASKVLTSGNEQFF
TRBV6-1	.	TRBJ1-1	.	TGTGCCAGCAGTGAACCGGGGCTGAACACTGAAGCTTTCTTT	CASSEPGLNTEAFF
TRBV9	TRBD1	TRBJ2-1	.	TGTGCCAGCAGCTCCGCCGGGACAGAATACAATGAGCAGTTCTTC	CASSSAGTEYNEQFF
TRBV6-1	TRBD1	TRBJ1-2	.	TGTGCCAGCAGTAGCACCCAGGGGGCTCATAGTGGCTACACCTTC	CASSSTQGAHSGYTF
TRBV4-1	.	TRBJ1-5	once	TGCGCCAGCAGCCAAGGTGACAGGAACGGGCAGCCCCAGCATTTT	CASSQGDRNGQPQHF
TRBV11-2	TRBD2	TRBJ2-7	.	TGTGCCAGCAGCTTTGGGACTAGCGGGAGCTACGAGCAGTACTTC	CASSFGTSGSYEQYF
TRBV7-2	.	TRBJ2-1	.	TGTGCCAGCAGCCCGCGGACGCCCCGGGGTGAGCAGTTCTTC	CASSPRTPRGEQFF
TRBV28	.	TRBJ2-4	.	TGTGCCAGCAGTTTAACAGGGAAAAACATTCAGTACTTC	CASSLTGKNIQYF
TRBV28	TRBD2	TRBJ2-7	.	TGTGCCAGCAGTAGACTAGCGGGAGTTTTCGAGCAGTACTTC	CASSRLAGVFEQYF
TRBV7-3	.	TRBJ2-3	.	TGTGCCAGCAGCTTAGGGGGTCTTACAGATACGCAGTATTTT	CASSLGGLTDTQYF
TRBV2	TRBD1	TRBJ2-2	.	TGTGCCAGCAAGGGACAGGGGACCACCGGGGAGCTGTTTTTT	CASKGQGTTGELFF
TRBV18	.	TRBJ1-2	once	TGTGCCAGCTCACAGTCTGGGGGCTGGGGCTACACCTTC	CASSQSGGWGYTF
TRBV6-4	.	TRBJ1-3	.	TGTGCCAGCAGTGACTCTTCCGGGGAGATGGGAAGCACCATATATTTT	CASSDSSGEMGSTIYF
TRBV28	.	TRBJ1-5	.	TGTGCCAGCAGTTCTAATGAACTTAGCAATCAGCCCCAGCATTTT	CASSSNELSNQPQHF
TRBV7-3	TRBD1	TRBJ1-2	once	TGTGCCAGCAGCTTAGGCCAGGGGGCGGATGGCTACACCTTC	CASSLGQGADGYTF
TRBV5-1	.	TRBJ2-2	.	TGCGCCAGCAGTCCTCGTCCTTCAAACACGAACACCGGGGAGCTGTTTTTT	CASSPRPSNTNTGELFF
TRBV7-9	.	TRBJ2-7	.	TGTGCCAGCAGCTTAGGGACCCTAGGAGGCGAGCAGTACTTC	CASSLGTLGGEQYF
TRBV29-1	TRBD1	TRBJ1-3	.	TGCAGCGTTCGGAGACAGGGTGGAAACACCATATATTTT	CSVRRQGGNTIYF
TRBV5-5	TRBD2	TRBJ2-7	.	TGTGCCAGCAGCTTGGTCCAGCGGGGACCCTACGAGCAGTACTTC	CASSLVQRGPYEQYF
TRBV21-1	.	TRBJ1-5	.	TGTGCCAGCGGCCGGGAGAGGAATCAGCCCCAGCATTTT	CASGRERNQPQHF
TRBV6-1	.	TRBJ1-2	.	TGTGCCAGCAGTGAGTGGGGGTATGGCTACACCTTC	CASSEWGYGYTF
TRBV5-6	.	TRBJ1-3	.	TGTGCCAGCAGCCCTGAAGGAGGGCCCTCTGGAAACACCATATATTTT	CASSPEGGPSGNTIYF
TRBV6-6	.	TRBJ2-3	once	TGTGCCAGCAGTTACTCGCAGGGGACAGATACGCAGTATTTT	CASSYSQGTDTQYF
TRBV2	.	TRBJ1-1	.	TGTGCCAGCAGTGTGGCGGGCTGGAACACTGAAGCTTTCTTT	CASSVAGWNTEAFF
TRBV11-2	.	TRBJ2-1	.	TGTGCCAGCAGCTTGTTCGAAAATGAGCAGTTCTTC	CASSLFENEQFF
TRBV7-3	TRBD1	TRBJ1-6	.	TGTGCCAGCAGCTTCCTCGGACAGGGGGCTGATTCACCCCTCCACTTT	CASSFLGQGADSPLHF
TRBV18	TRBD2	TRBJ2-3	once	TGTGCCAGCTCACCACAACCCGGACTAGCGGGAGTGAGCACAGATACGCAGTATTTT	CASSPQPGLAGVSTDTQYF
TRBV28	TRBD1	TRBJ1-4	.	TGTGCCAGCAGTTCGGGACAGGGTTTTAAACTGTTTTTT	CASSSGQGFKLFF
TRBV5-1	.	TRBJ2-3	.	TGCGCCAGCAGCCTTAGCGTGTCTAGCACAGATACGCAGTATTTT	CASSLSVSSTDTQYF
TRBV7-6	TRBD1	TRBJ2-7	.	TGTGCCAGCAGCTTAGGACAGGGGGGAATGTCCTACGAGCAGTACTTC	CASSLGQGGMSYEQYF
TRBV7-9	.	TRBJ2-7	.	TGTGCCAGCAGCTCGATCCCGGGACCCCACTACGAGCAGTACTTC	CASSSIPGPHYEQYF
TRBV27	.	TRBJ1-1	.	TGTGCCAGCAGAGTGTGGGGCCAGGTGAACACTGAAGCTTTCTTT	CASRVWGQVNTEAFF
TRBV29-1	TRBD2	TRBJ2-1	.	TGCAGCGTTGAAGGGTCGTCGGCGGGAGGAGGCGATGAGCAGTTCTTC	CSVEGSSAGGGDEQFF
TRBV11-3	.	TRBJ2-3	.	TGTGCCAGCAGCTTCCCCGGTCAACCAGATACGCAGTATTTT	CASSFPGQPDTQYF
TRBV28	.	TRBJ1-2	.	TGTGCCAGCAGCGCGCCGGGCCCCAGGAACTATGGCTACACCTTC	CASSAPGPRNYGYTF
TRBV18	TRBD1	TRBJ1-5	.	TGTGCCAGCTCCCCTGAGGGGGCCCTTAGCAATCAGCCCCAGCATTTT	CASSPEGALSNQPQHF
TRBV19	TRBD1	TRBJ1-1	.	TGTGCCAGTATCATGGGACAGGCACTGAACACTGAAGCTTTCTTT	CASIMGQALNTEAFF
TRBV18	TRBD2	TRBJ2-1	once	TGTGCCAGCTCACCACCGAAGGGTAGCGGGAGGGTCTACAATGAGCAGTTCTTC	CASSPPKGSGRVYNEQFF
TRBV4-1	TRBD2	TRBJ2-1	once	TGCGCCAGCAGCCAAGGAGGACTAGCGGGAGCAAGGGGTTACAATGAGCAGTTCTTC	CASSQGGLAGARGYNEQFF
TRBV18	TRBD2	TRBJ2-7	.	TGTGCCAGCGCTCTTGGCGGGAGCTCCTACGAGCAGTACTTC	CASALGGSSYEQYF
TRBV7-3	TRBD1	TRBJ1-2	.	TGTGCCAGCAGCCCCAGGGACAGGAGAGACTATGGCTACACCTTC	CASSPRDRRDYGYTF
TRBV27	.	TRBJ2-5	.	TGTGCCAGCGGGTGGGACCGCGCCATCGGTACCCAGTACTTC	CASGWDRAIGTQYF
TRBV2	TRBD1	TRBJ2-7	.	TGTGCCAGCAGTTCTCGGACAGGGCCCTACGAGCAGTACTTC	CASSSRTGPYEQYF
TRBV7-9	.	TRBJ2-7	.	TGTGCCAGCACCTCCCAGGGGGGCTCCTACGAGCAGTACTTC	CASTSQGGSYEQYF
TRBV19	TRBD1	TRBJ2-2	once	TGTGCCAGTAGTATAACAGGGGGATCCACCGGGGAGCTGTTTTTT	CASSITGGSTGELFF
TRBV7-8	TRBD2	TRBJ2-5	.	TGTGCCAGCAGCTTAGGTACTAGCGGGAGAGAAGAGACCCAGTACTTC	CASSLGTSGREETQYF
TRBV10-2	.	TRBJ1-1	.	TGCGCCAGCAGCGAGCCAGTGAACACTGAAGCTTTCTTT	CASSEPVNTEAFF
TRBV10-3	.	TRBJ2-1	.	TGTGCCATCAAGAGGGACCAGTCCACTGAGCAGTTCTTC	CAIKRDQSTEQFF
TRBV6-1	.	TRBJ2-3	once	TGTGCCAGCAGTGAAGCTGGGGCCTACACAGATACGCAGTATTTT	CASSEAGAYTDTQYF